This passage covers 20 T cell receptor beta chains from one sample sequenced in a study of blood T cells in healthy people across ages. It was with a sample-barcoded 5' primer and a J-beta primer mix that a second PCR of roughly 7 to 12 cycles was run. TCRdb itself ran the 5' RACE reads through MiXCR, one entry per CDR3 protein. This table holds 1.5 million to 2 million distinct CDR3 sequences, around 35% found once. The material sequenced was blood. The receptor source for this set is a woman aged 25-40 years in good health.

The chain uses TRBV4-1 and TRBJ1-5; D ambiguous. V was shortened by 0 bases and J by 6 bases, with 15 bases between the two germline ends. The CDR3 has 16 residues. Germline V gene data show CDR1 as MGHRA and CDR2 as YSYEKL. CDR3 loop: CASSQDGSGVGQPQHF. The CDR3 DNA reads TGCGCCAGCAGCCAAGATGGGTCGGGCGTGGGTCAGCCCCAGCATTTT.

This clonotype has more than one count but fewer than ten. This chain links TRBV4-1 with TRBJ2-1, with TRBD2 matching 8 bases. V shed 4 bases, J shed 6 bases, and the junction held 11 bases outside the gene matches. CDR3 length equals 16 residues. Germline lookup yields CDR1 MGHRA and CDR2 YSYEKL. The CDR3 loop is CASSLLWSGGGNEQFF. DNA of the CDR3: TGCGCCAGCAGCCTCCTATGGTCGGGAGGGGGCAATGAGCAGTTCTTC.

In its sample, this clonotype was seen a few times. This chain uses TRBV13 with TRBJ2-1; TRBD2 aligns across 10 bases. The germline CDR1 and CDR2 sequences are PRHDT and FYEKMQ (reference sequence). This CDR3 contains 15 residues. With 1 base clipped from V and 8 bases from J, the junction kept 5 bases outside the gene matches. Written as DNA, the CDR3 is TGTGCCAGCAGCTTAGTTCTAGCGGGAGCTCATGAGCAGTTCTTC. This sequence encodes CASSLVLAGAHEQFF.

This clonotype was found many times. The V call is TRBV3-1, the J call TRBJ2-1, with 9 bases fitting TRBD2. The ends lost 1 base at V and 7 bases at J; junction bases unmatched: 5. Germline loops: CDR1 LGHDT, CDR2 YNNKEL (reference sequence). The CDR3 has 15 residues. DNA of the CDR3: TGTGCCAGCAGCCAAGGGTTAGCGGGAGATAATGAGCAGTTCTTC. Translating it yields CASSQGLAGDNEQFF.

This sequence joins TRBV20-1 and TRBJ2-7, with D perhaps being TRBD1 or TRBD2 (5 bases each). The CDR3 consists of 15 residues. Germline CDR1 and CDR2: DFQATT and SNEGSKA (reference sequence). V was shortened by 6 bases and J by 0 bases, with 18 bases between the two germline ends. The CDR3 loop is CSALRGATHSYEQYF. CDR3 sequence (DNA): TGCAGTGCCCTGAGGGGAGCCACCCACTCCTACGAGCAGTACTTC.

V and J are TRBV2 and TRBJ1-2; 7 bases fit TRBD1. The CDR3 length is 15 residues. V trimming: 5 bases; J trimming: 6 bases; junction bases outside the gene matches: 12. Germline-derived CDR1 and CDR2 are SNHLY and FYNNEI. CDR3 sequence: CASSLRRDSTNGYTF. The CDR3 bases are TGTGCCAGCAGTCTACGCCGGGACAGTACAAATGGCTACACCTTC.

Note on this clonotype: Mismatch with germline at one junction end may stem from a read error. The chain is built from TRBV20-1 and TRBJ1-1; no reliable D call. The CDR3 is made up of 15 amino acids. The germline gives CDR1 DFQATT, CDR2 SNEGSKA (reference sequence). In nucleotides, the CDR3 is TGCAATGCTAGGCGGGAAGGCGGGCTGAACACTGAAGCTTTCTTT. Translation gives CNARREGGLNTEAFF.

V and J are TRBV7-2 and TRBJ2-5; possible D gene TRBD1, 6 bases. This CDR3 has 14 residues. The V gene lost 5 bases and the J gene lost 3 bases, with 13 bases spanning the gap. Germline V gene sequence: CDR1 SGHTA, CDR2 FQGNSA. The CDR3 DNA sequence: TGTGCCAGCAGCATGGGACACCCGAAAGAGACCCAGTACTTC. Amino acid sequence: CASSMGHPKETQYF.

This clonotype appeared many times. The chain couples TRBV20-1 to TRBJ2-6; D is uncertain. CDR3 length equals 14 residues. Germline CDR1 is DFQATT and CDR2 is SNEGSKA (reference sequence). Trimming cost V 5 bases and J 2 bases, with 10 bases left between them. CDR3 in amino acids: CSAQEWAGANVLTF. DNA of the CDR3: TGCAGTGCTCAGGAGTGGGCTGGGGCCAACGTCCTGACTTTC.

There are a few counts of this clonotype. The chain recombines TRBV12-3 or TRBV12-4 with TRBJ2-7; 7 positions match TRBD1. CDR3 length: 14 residues. The trim removed 6 bases at V and 5 bases at J, leaving 10 bases unmatched. CDR3 DNA: TGTGCCAGCAGCCATTCGACAGGGTCCCACGAGCAGTACTTC. Its protein product is CASSHSTGSHEQYF.

This clonotype has a handful of counts. The chain recombines TRBV29-1 with TRBJ1-1; no definite D call. The CDR3 covers 12 residues. Germline CDR1 and CDR2: SQVTM and ANQGSEA. Trimming took off 6 bases at V and 0 bases at J, with 8 bases between the two ends. This chain's CDR3 is CSVFSMNTEAFF. CDR3 sequence (DNA): TGCAGCGTCTTCAGCATGAACACTGAAGCTTTCTTT.

This clonotype was counted between two and nine times. The rearrangement uses TRBV5-1 and TRBJ2-3; 8 bases map to TRBD1. The CDR3 loop spans 16 amino acids. Germline V gene lookup returns CDR1 SGHRS and CDR2 YFSETQ. The ends lost 4 bases at V and 4 bases at J; junction bases unmatched: 11. CDR3 protein: CASSRSSGGAADTQYF. The CDR3 nucleotides are TGCGCCAGCAGCCGGAGCTCAGGGGGCGCCGCAGATACGCAGTATTTT.

This rearrangement joins TRBV4-1 to TRBJ2-7, with D hard to call. Trimming left V 4 bases short and J 2 bases short, with 12 bases between. From germline, CDR1 is MGHRA and CDR2 YSYEKL. This CDR3 comprises 14 residues. CDR3 region: CASSPTTPTYEQYF. In nucleotides, the CDR3 is TGCGCCAGCAGCCCCACGACTCCTACCTACGAGCAGTACTTC.

For this clonotype: Its ends do not fully match the called genes, so a read error is possible. The gene calls are TRBV6-1 and TRBJ2-4; 9 bases match TRBD2. Germline CDR1 MNHNS, CDR2 SASEGT. This CDR3 has 19 residues. CDR3 sequence: CASSGLIAGEELAKNIRYF. In DNA, the CDR3 is TGTGCCAGCAGTGGTCTCATAGCGGGAGAGGAACTAGCCAAAAACATTCGGTACTTC.

The chain combines TRBV5-1 with TRBJ2-7; 7 positions match TRBD1. The CDR3 has 15 amino acids. Germline V gene sequence: CDR1 SGHRS, CDR2 YFSETQ. J was trimmed by 0 bases and V by 3 bases; bases with no gene match: 6. CDR3 loop: CASSSLTGTSYEQYF. In DNA form, the CDR3 reads TGCGCCAGCAGCTCCCTGACAGGGACCTCCTACGAGCAGTACTTC.

The chain uses TRBV20-1 and TRBJ1-1; TRBD1 might be the D (5 bases). The ends were cut back, 5 bases at V and 4 bases at J, with 26 bases in the middle. The CDR3 sequence is 17 residues long. CDR1 and CDR2 from the germline V gene are DFQATT and SNEGSKA (reference sequence). The CDR3 region is CSAGVIEGTVGSTEAFF. CDR3 DNA: TGCAGTGCTGGAGTCATTGAAGGGACGGTGGGGAGCACTGAAGCTTTCTTT.

The rearrangement joins TRBV28 to TRBJ2-1; D perhaps matches TRBD2 (6 bases). Germline assignment: CDR1 MDHEN and CDR2 SYDVKM. CDR3 length equals 13 residues. Trimming left V 5 bases short and J 8 bases short, with 13 bases between. The CDR3: CASSGRFGDEQFF. The CDR3 DNA reads as TGTGCCAGCAGTGGGAGGTTTGGTGATGAGCAGTTCTTC.

In its sample, this clonotype was seen many times. The rearrangement uses TRBV29-1 and TRBJ2-1; 7 bases align to TRBD2. The V segment lost 8 bases and the J segment 2 bases; nucleotides outside the gene matches: 6. The length of the CDR3 is 13 residues. Germline V gene data show CDR1 as SQVTM and CDR2 as ANQGSEA. The CDR3 bases are TGCAGCATACGGGAGGTCGCCTACAATGAGCAGTTCTTC. Encoded protein: CSIREVAYNEQFF.

A single count supports this clonotype. This chain connects TRBV6-1 to TRBJ1-2; 10 nucleotides match TRBD1. J was trimmed by 4 bases and V by 2 bases; bases with no gene match: 4. CDR1 and CDR2 from the germline V gene are MNHNS and SASEGT. The CDR3 totals 15 residues. The CDR3 loop reads CASSEQRTGGYGYTF. In DNA, the CDR3 is TGTGCCAGCAGTGAACAAAGGACAGGGGGCTATGGCTACACCTTC.

In its sample, this clonotype was seen a few times. The genes are TRBV7-9 and TRBJ2-3; 12 positions agree with TRBD1. Germline CDR1 and CDR2: SEHNR and FQNEAQ (reference sequence). The length of the CDR3 is 16 residues. The trim removed 4 bases at V and 7 bases at J, leaving 9 bases unmatched. The CDR3 DNA is TGTGCCAGCAGCTCTACCGGGACAGGGGGCTCTTATACGCAGTATTTT. It encodes CASSSTGTGGSYTQYF.